This TCR beta chain is drawn from a study of OX40 agonist ivuxolimab in advanced cancers. Looking at the study overall: Those treated in dose escalation had hepatocellular carcinoma, melanoma, renal cell cancer or head and neck cancer. Patients were approximately 80% male with ages roughly 20 to 90, mean approximately 58.

This clone was seen more than once but under ten times. Exclusion applied to patients with autoimmune disease history or systemic immunosuppression. The investigators sampled blood at baseline, at cycle 4 day 1, and at cycle 7 day 1. CDR1 LNHDA and CDR2 SQIVND come from the germline V gene (reference sequence). Trimming at V came to 7 bases and at J to 1 base, leaving 10 bases not matched to a gene. The CDR3 runs to 17 residues. Sequenced by immunoSEQ multiplex PCR; TCRdb stores in-frame clones only, minus some. The sample gives around 140,000 clones, 90% of which show up once; approximately 1.1% is in the top ten.

V and J are TRBV19 and TRBJ2-6; 7 nucleotides agree with TRBD1. This TCR derives from an adult with an advanced solid tumor such as melanoma, head and neck, liver or kidney cancer. The specimen was CD4+ or CD8+ T cells sorted from blood, collected in a trial of the OX40 agonist ivuxolimab. In DNA form, the CDR3 reads TGTGCCAGTACCCTAATCCGACAGGGATCTGGGGCCAACGTCCTGACTTTC. Translated, it gives CASTLIRQGSGANVLTF.